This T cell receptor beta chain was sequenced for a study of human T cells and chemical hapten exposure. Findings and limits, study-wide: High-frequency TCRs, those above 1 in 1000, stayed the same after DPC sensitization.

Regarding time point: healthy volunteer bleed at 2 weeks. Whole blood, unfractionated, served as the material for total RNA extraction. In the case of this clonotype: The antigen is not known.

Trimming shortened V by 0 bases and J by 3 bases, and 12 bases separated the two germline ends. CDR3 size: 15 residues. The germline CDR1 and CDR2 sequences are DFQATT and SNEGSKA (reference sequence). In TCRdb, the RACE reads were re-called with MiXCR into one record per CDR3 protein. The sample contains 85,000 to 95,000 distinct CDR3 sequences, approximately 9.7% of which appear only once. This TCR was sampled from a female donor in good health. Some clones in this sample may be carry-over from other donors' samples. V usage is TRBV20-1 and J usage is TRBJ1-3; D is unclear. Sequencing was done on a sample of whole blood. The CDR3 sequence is CSARDGTVGGNTIYF. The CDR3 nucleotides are TGCAGTGCTAGAGATGGAACAGTCGGTGGAAACACCATATATTTT.